One and the same sample provided the 3 T cell receptor beta chains below, sequenced in a study of vaccination effects on CD4 cells after COVID-19. ViraFEST assay sequencing came after antigen-specific CD4+ T cells were expanded with viral peptide pools. After roughly ten days in culture, the CD4+ T cells were isolated. The infection with SARS-CoV-2 (confirmed by PCR) occurred in this person between March and December 2020. The cohort was immunized with two doses of either the BNT162b2 or mRNA-1273 vaccine. TCRdb keeps only in-frame clones here, not all; method: immunoSEQ multiplex PCR. The table lists fewer than 15,000 clones, roughly 70% of them singletons, with 20% to 25% in the top ten. These receptors' targets are unknown. This sample comprised CD4+ T cells from PBMCs cultured with HCoV-NL63 spike peptides, obtained after COVID-19 vaccination. The receptors here all came from a human donor who had a prior SARS-CoV-2 infection.

The chain uses TRBV7-3 and TRBJ2-2, with D tentatively TRBD2 (5 bases). The CDR3 is 16 residues long. V lost 5 bases, J lost 6 bases, and 19 bases lay in between. The V gene's germline CDR1 is SGHTA and CDR2 FQGTGA. The CDR3: CASSPTRGRTPGELFF. For the CDR3, the DNA is TGTGCCAGCAGCCCGACACGGGGTAGGACGCCCGGGGAGCTGTTTTTT.

This chain joins TRBV19 and TRBJ1-1; TRBD1 matches 7 bases. The CDR3 sequence is 14 residues long. With V trimmed by 4 bases and J by 3 bases, 5 bases remained unmatched. CDR1 is LNHDA and CDR2 is SQIVND in the germline V gene (reference sequence). The CDR3 is CASSNRGMDTEAFF. CDR3 nucleotides: TGTGCCAGTAGTAACAGGGGAATGGACACTGAAGCTTTCTTT.

The chain is built from TRBV27 and TRBJ2-7; 12 nucleotides match TRBD2. Per the germline V gene, CDR1 is MNHEY and CDR2 is SMNVEV (reference sequence). This CDR3 region has 15 residues. Trimming removed 6 bases from V and 1 base from J; junction bases left unmatched: 4. CDR3 sequence reads: CASRRGTSGSYEQYF. The CDR3 coding sequence is TGTGCCAGCAGGCGCGGGACTAGCGGGTCCTACGAGCAGTACTTC.